A single sample gave rise to the 20 T cell receptor beta chains below, sequenced in a study of T cell clonality in common variable immunodeficiency. Profiled with immunoSEQ multiplex PCR; TCRdb holds only in-frame clones, not every one. The sample is made up of tens of thousands of clones, none counted only once. Material for sequencing was peripheral blood mononuclear cells. These receptors were taken from a person aged 18 to 70 in good health.

In regard to this clone: The read terminates 3 residues ahead of where the CDR3 ends, so the germline J gene completes it. The V gene is TRBV19, the J gene TRBJ1-2; D is undetermined. Germline lookup yields CDR1 LNHDA and CDR2 SQIVND (reference sequence). The CDR3 covers 17 residues. CDR3: CASSITFSGSAYNDYTF. CDR3 DNA (partial): TGTGCCAGTAGTATTACCTTTAGCGGGAGTGCCTACAATGAC.

In this sample, this clone turned up a few times. The CDR3 is cut off 3 residues early in the read; its end comes from the germline J gene. This chain links TRBV5-5 with TRBJ1-5, with a possible D match to TRBD1 (5 bases). This CDR3 spans 14 amino acids. The V end was cut by 1 base, the J end by 3 bases, with 8 bases between. Germline-derived CDR1 and CDR2 are SGHKS and YYEKEE (reference sequence). The CDR3 bases that were read are TGTGCCAGCAGCTTGTGGGGCAACAATCAGCCC. Amino acid sequence: CASSLWGNNQP. The CDR3, in full, reads CASSLWGNNQPQHF.

This clone came up many times. The CDR3 is cut off 3 residues early in the read; its end comes from the germline J gene. The chain joins TRBV13 to TRBJ2-6; D might be TRBD2 (6 bases). Germline-derived CDR1 and CDR2 are PRHDT and FYEKMQ (reference sequence). The CDR3 runs 15 residues. Deletions cut 0 bases from V and 4 bases from J, with 7 bases between. CDR3 DNA (partial): TGTGCCAGCAGCTTAGGGGCGGGAGGGGCCAACGTC. It translates to CASSLGAGGANV. The whole CDR3 sequence is CASSLGAGGANVLTF.

This clone was found a few times. With the read ending 3 residues before the CDR3 end, the germline J gene is used to fill in that end. The genes are TRBV19 and TRBJ1-2; perhaps TRBD1 as D (5 bases). The length of the CDR3 is 15 residues. In germline, CDR1 is LNHDA, CDR2 SQIVND (reference sequence). CDR3 region: CATHLAGDSYNDYTF. The covered CDR3 bases are TGTGCCACACACCTAGCGGGGGATTCCTACAATGAC.

This clone occurred many times. The CDR3 DNA, read in part, is TGTGCCAGCAGCTTGGCCCGGGACAGGGGGGGCAATGAG. Amino acid sequence: CASSLARDRGGNE. In full, the CDR3 is CASSLARDRGGNEQFF. The chain carries TRBV5-4 and TRBJ2-1; 11 nucleotides line up with TRBD1. The read ends 3 residues before the CDR3 terminus; that terminus is restored from the germline J gene. The length of the CDR3 is 16 residues. V was clipped by 0 bases and J by 6 bases; unmatched bases: 5. CDR1 is SGHNT, CDR2 YYREEE, per germline (reference sequence). Full variable domain (rest looked up from reference TRBV5-4 and TRBJ2-1): ETGVTQSPTHLIKTRGQQVTLRCSSQSGHNTVSWYQQALGQGPQFIFQYYREEENGRGNFPPRFSGLQFPNYSSELNVNALELDDSALYLCASSLARDRGGNEQFFGPGTRLTVL.

This clone has at least ten counts. Read sequence stops 3 residues before the CDR3 end, and the germline J gene provides the missing end. V is TRBV9 and J is TRBJ2-3, with 8 nucleotides matching TRBD1. The CDR3 length is 16 residues. Germline values: CDR1 SGDLS, CDR2 YYNGEE. The V segment lost 0 bases and the J segment 4 bases; nucleotides outside the gene matches: 7. The CDR3: CASSVVGQGLSDTQYF. CDR3 DNA (partial): TGTGCCAGCAGCGTAGTAGGACAGGGTCTATCAGATACG.

The table lists this clone with many counts. The read stops 3 residues short of the end of the CDR3; the missing end is completed from the germline J gene. The rearrangement joins TRBV28 to TRBJ2-3; TRBD2 aligns across 9 bases. Germline CDR1 MDHEN, CDR2 SYDVKM. V gave up 6 bases and J gave up 1 base; unmatched junction bases: 14. The CDR3 consists of 18 residues. This chain's CDR3 is CASRPILAGLGGTDTQYF. The sequenced CDR3 bases are TGTGCCAGCAGACCCATTCTAGCGGGACTTGGAGGCACAGATACG.

This clone was recorded many times. CDR3 DNA, as far as it was read: TGCGCCAGCAGCCAAGATCGTGCGGGAGGTTCCTACAATGAG. Translation gives CASSQDRAGGSYNE. The whole CDR3 protein reads CASSQDRAGGSYNEQFF. The chain uses TRBV4-1 and TRBJ2-1; 8 nucleotides match TRBD2. The CDR3 end is not reached by the read, which stops 3 residues before it; the germline J gene fills it in. This CDR3 has 17 amino acids. Germline values: CDR1 MGHRA, CDR2 YSYEKL. With 0 bases clipped from V and 1 base from J, the junction kept 5 bases outside the gene matches.

This clone was recorded many times. The CDR3 goes on 3 residues after the read ends, and that part is filled in from the germline J gene. The chain links TRBV20-1 to TRBJ1-2; D uncertain. Trimming removed 0 bases from V and 7 bases from J, with 15 bases in between. In germline, CDR1 is DFQATT, CDR2 SNEGSKA (reference sequence). The CDR3 runs to 14 residues. The CDR3 bases that were read are TGCAGTGCTAGAGATCGCCGACACGCCCCTGGC. Translated: CSARDRRHAPG. The CDR3, in full, reads CSARDRRHAPGYTF.

A note on this clone: The read ends 3 residues before the CDR3 terminus; that terminus is restored from the germline J gene. V gene TRBV7-6 combines with J gene TRBJ1-6, with D maybe TRBD1 (6 bases). Between the trimmed V and J ends, which lost 4 bases and 12 bases, there was a span of 16 bases. The germline CDR1 and CDR2 sequences are SGHVS and FNYEAQ. The CDR3 runs 14 residues. This CDR3 is CASSSVRGGEPLHF. Incomplete CDR3 DNA: TGTGCCAGCAGCTCTGTTAGGGGGGGGGAACCC. Together with reference TRBV7-6 and TRBJ1-6, the CDR3 gives the full variable domain: GAGVSQSPRYKVTKRGQDVALRCDPISGHVSLYWYRQALGQGPEFLTYFNYEAQQDKSGLPNDRFSAERPEGSISTLTIQRTEQRDSAMYRCASSSVRGGEPLHFGNGTRLTVT.

This clone was recorded many times. The read finishes 3 residues shy of the CDR3 end, and the germline J gene is used to complete it. This rearrangement joins TRBV7-9 to TRBJ2-5; 10 nucleotides line up with TRBD1. The CDR3 consists of 14 residues. V gave up 6 bases and J gave up 3 bases; unmatched junction bases: 4. From germline, CDR1 is SEHNR and CDR2 FQNEAQ (reference sequence). CDR3 DNA, as far as it was read: TGTGCCAGCAGTTCTGGACAGGGGGAAGAGACC. Protein product: CASSSGQGEET. The whole CDR3 protein reads CASSSGQGEETQYF.

This clone has a count of ten or more. The read ends 3 residues before the CDR3 terminus; that terminus is restored from the germline J gene. The rearrangement uses TRBV7-3 and TRBJ1-1; 7 bases are a match to TRBD1. The V and J ends lost 5 bases and 3 bases, in that order; junction bases with no gene match: 3. The CDR3 spans 13 residues. Germline V CDR1 and CDR2: SGHTA, FQGTGA. The part of the CDR3 DNA that was read is TGTGCCAGCAGCGAACAGGGGTACACTGAA. Translating it yields CASSEQGYTE. The whole CDR3 region reads CASSEQGYTEAFF. The complete variable domain, with remaining parts taken from reference TRBV7-3 and TRBJ1-1, reads GAGVSQTPSNKVTEKGKYVELRCDPISGHTALYWYRQSLGQGPEFLIYFQGTGAADDSGLPNDRFFAVRPEGSVSTLKIQRTERGDSAVYLCASSEQGYTEAFFGQGTRLTVV.

This clone was seen ten or more times. Read coverage stops 3 residues before the CDR3 terminus; the germline J gene supplies the remainder. This chain links TRBV20-1 with TRBJ1-2, with 8 positions matching TRBD1. V trimming: 4 bases; J trimming: 3 bases; junction bases outside the gene matches: 7. In germline, CDR1 is DFQATT, CDR2 SNEGSKA (reference sequence). This CDR3 is 14 amino acids long. CDR3 DNA (partial): TGCAGTGCTATTGGACAGGGTCATTACTATGGC. Protein: CSAIGQGHYYG. The whole CDR3 sequence reads CSAIGQGHYYGYTF.

This clone was counted between two and nine times. The sequenced fragment ends 3 residues before the CDR3 boundary, so the rest is inferred from the germline J gene. This sample also contains other DNA sequences that code for the same CDR3. The V and J genes are TRBV20-1 and TRBJ1-3, with TRBD1 matching 8 bases. The CDR3 length is 13 residues. Per the germline V gene, CDR1 is DFQATT and CDR2 is SNEGSKA (reference sequence). The CDR3 reads CSATGQETVTIYF. Incomplete CDR3 DNA: TGCAGTGCCACGGGACAGGAGACGGTCACT.

To note about this clone: The CDR3 is cut off 3 residues early in the read; its end comes from the germline J gene. The rearrangement links TRBV5-1 to TRBJ2-5; 11 bases are a match to TRBD1. Germline trimming cut 4 bases from V and 1 base from J; bases unmatched to any gene: 9. The CDR3 contains 17 residues. Germline CDR1 and CDR2: SGHRS and YFSETQ. The CDR3 sequence: CASSPGQGANVQETQYF. Incomplete CDR3 DNA: TGCGCCAGCAGCCCTGGACAGGGGGCAAACGTCCAAGAGACC.

This clone was recorded many times. The read finishes 3 residues shy of the CDR3 end, and the germline J gene is used to complete it. The rearrangement uses TRBV5-1 and TRBJ2-4; TRBD1 matches 9 bases. CDR1 is SGHRS and CDR2 is YFSETQ in the germline V gene. The CDR3 consists of 16 residues. The V gene end was trimmed by 4 bases and the J gene end by 6 bases; junction bases not matched to a gene: 11. CDR3 region: CASSGGQGADSNIQYF. The covered CDR3 bases are TGCGCCAGCAGCGGGGGACAGGGTGCAGATTCAAACATT.

This clone was recorded at least ten times. Read data end 3 residues before the CDR3 end; the end is taken from the germline J gene. The chain carries TRBV29-1 and TRBJ1-4; no definite D call. CDR3 size: 14 residues. CDR1 is SQVTM, CDR2 ANQGSEA, per germline. The V end was cut by 3 bases, the J end by 6 bases, with 14 bases between. The DNA read from the CDR3 is TGCAGCGTTGAGGTAAACCCCACGGATGAAAAA. As protein: CSVEVNPTDEK. The full CDR3 reads CSVEVNPTDEKLFF.

This clone appeared many times. Sequencing ends 3 residues short of the CDR3 end; the germline J gene provides the rest. The genes are TRBV30 and TRBJ2-7; 15 nucleotides align to TRBD2. CDR3 length equals 16 residues. V was pared by 8 bases and J by 0 bases, with 8 bases of the junction left unmatched. Germline loops: CDR1 GTSNPN, CDR2 SVGIG (reference sequence). The CDR3 spells CAMEGLAGGSSYEQYF. The CDR3 DNA, read in part, is TGTGCCATGGAGGGACTAGCGGGGGGAAGCTCCTACGAG.

This clone has a count of ten or more. The CDR3 spells CASSSLIAGASYEQYF. CDR3 DNA (partial): TGCGCCAGCAGCTCACTCATTGCGGGGGCATCCTACGAG. The V and J genes are TRBV5-1 and TRBJ2-7; D might be TRBD2 (7 bases). With the read ending 3 residues before the CDR3 end, the germline J gene is used to fill in that end. CDR3 length: 16 amino acids. Trimming pared 3 bases from V and 1 base from J, leaving 17 bases between. Germline V lookup: CDR1 SGHRS, CDR2 YFSETQ.

A remark on this clone: The read gets to within 3 residues of the CDR3 end, and the germline J gene fills in the rest. The chain joins TRBV11-2 to TRBJ2-3; 11 bases line up with TRBD2. This CDR3 is 13 amino acids long. Germline CDR1 reads SGHAT; CDR2 reads FQNNGV. CDR3 bases read: TGTGCCAGCCTAGCGGGGGGAGGAGAGACG. It translates to CASLAGGGET. The entire CDR3 reads CASLAGGGETQYF.